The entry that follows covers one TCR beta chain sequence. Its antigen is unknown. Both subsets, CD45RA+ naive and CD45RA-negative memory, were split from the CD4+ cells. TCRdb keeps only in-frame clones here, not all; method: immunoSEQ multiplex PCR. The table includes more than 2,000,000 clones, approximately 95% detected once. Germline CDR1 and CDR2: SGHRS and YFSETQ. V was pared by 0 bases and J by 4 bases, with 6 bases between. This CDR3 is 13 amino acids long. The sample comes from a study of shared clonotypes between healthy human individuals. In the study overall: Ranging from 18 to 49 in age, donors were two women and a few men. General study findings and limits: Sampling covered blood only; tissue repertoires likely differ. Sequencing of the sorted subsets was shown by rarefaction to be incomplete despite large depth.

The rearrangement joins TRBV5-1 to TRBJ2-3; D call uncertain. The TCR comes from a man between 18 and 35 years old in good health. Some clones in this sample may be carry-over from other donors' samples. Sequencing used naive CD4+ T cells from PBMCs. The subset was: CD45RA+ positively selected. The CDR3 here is CASSLGVPDTQYF. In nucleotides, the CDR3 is TGCGCCAGCAGCTTGGGGGTTCCAGATACGCAGTATTTT.